Each of the 15 T cell receptor beta chains below was sequenced from the same sample in a study of PD-L1 blockade in urothelial cancer (dated by TCRdb to about 2017). The protocol used for the library was the immunoSEQ multiplex PCR assay. Imported from immuneACCESS, the table was reduced by TCRdb to in-frame sequences with V and J called. These copies leave out some clones; in studies compared against another copy, an unresolved V gene accounts for under half, and the cause of the remainder is not known. The sample table records approximately 56,000 clones; 65% to 90% of these occur just once. The top ten hold 15% to 19% of the sample. The sample's time point, from its label and the paper: pretreatment peripheral blood. Sequences were derived from PBMCs, sampled around atezolizumab (anti-PD-L1) treatment. Receptors were obtained from an older man with urothelial cancer.

V gene TRBV6-4 combines with J gene TRBJ2-1; D might be TRBD2 (6 bases). The V gene's germline CDR1 is MRHNA and CDR2 SNTAGT. The CDR3 is 16 residues long. The V end lost 3 bases, the J end lost 1 base, and 13 bases lay between the germline ends. The CDR3 DNA sequence: TGTGCCAGCAGTGAGGTCGGGGGTAGGTCCTACAATGAGCAGTTCTTC. This codes for CASSEVGGRSYNEQFF.

The rearrangement links TRBV30 to TRBJ2-7, with 11 bases identical to TRBD2. Germline CDR1 is GTSNPN and CDR2 is SVGIG (reference sequence). J was trimmed by 2 bases and V by 3 bases; bases with no gene match: 3. The CDR3 has 14 amino acids. The CDR3 region has the DNA TGTGCCTGGAGGGCTAGCGGGGGGACCTACGAGCAGTACTTC. Protein sequence: CAWRASGGTYEQYF.

The gene calls are TRBV30 and TRBJ2-7; 7 bases are a match to TRBD2. This CDR3 comprises 14 residues. Trimming cost V 2 bases and J 3 bases; bases outside gene matches: 7. The germline V gene encodes CDR1 GTSNPN and CDR2 SVGIG (reference sequence). Here the CDR3 reads CAWSSETSVYEQYF. The CDR3 region has the DNA TGTGCCTGGAGTTCCGAAACTAGCGTCTACGAGCAGTACTTC. Complete variable domain (other parts from reference TRBV30 and TRBJ2-7): SQTIHQWPATLVQPVGSPLSLECTVEGTSNPNLYWYRQAAGRGLQLLFYSVGIGQISSEVPQNLSASRPQDRQFILSSKKLLLSDSGFYLCAWSSETSVYEQYFGPGTRLTVT.

The chain is built from TRBV6-5 and TRBJ1-1, with 9 bases matching TRBD1. Per germline, CDR1 MNHEY and CDR2 SVGAGI. The CDR3 runs 14 residues. V shed 5 bases and J 5 bases; nucleotides not matched to a gene: 6. Written as DNA, the CDR3 is TGTGCCAGCAGTCACCGGGACAGGGCTACTGAAGCTTTCTTT. Protein sequence: CASSHRDRATEAFF.

The chain links TRBV27 to TRBJ2-6; TRBD1 aligns across 7 bases. CDR1 and CDR2 from the germline V gene are MNHEY and SMNVEV (reference sequence). V gave up 3 bases and J gave up 1 base; unmatched junction bases: 9. The CDR3 extends over 18 amino acids. The CDR3 loop reads CASSLAGTVLSGANVLTF. The CDR3, as DNA: TGTGCCAGCAGTTTGGCCGGGACAGTTTTATCTGGGGCCAACGTCCTGACTTTC.

V and J are TRBV7-6 and TRBJ2-7; 7 bases line up with TRBD2. This CDR3 comprises 16 residues. Per the germline V gene, CDR1 is SGHVS and CDR2 is FNYEAQ. V lost 1 base and J lost 5; bases outside the gene matches: 11. This chain's CDR3 is CASSLGETSIGHEQYF. In DNA, the CDR3 is TGTGCCAGCAGCTTAGGAGAGACTAGCATCGGCCACGAGCAGTACTTC.

This clone appeared a single time. This sequence joins TRBV18 and TRBJ2-4; D is possibly TRBD2 (6 bases). The CDR3 is 15 amino acids. Germline-derived CDR1 and CDR2 are KGHSH and LQKENI. With 3 bases removed from V and 2 bases from J, the gap between germline ends came to 11 bases. CDR3: CASSPGSGTKNIQYF. DNA for the CDR3: TGTGCCAGCTCACCCGGGAGTGGGACCAAAAACATTCAGTACTTC. The complete variable domain, with remaining parts taken from reference TRBV18 and TRBJ2-4, reads NAGVMQNPRHLVRRRGQEARLRCSPMKGHSHVYWYRQLPEEGLKFMVYLQKENIIDESGMPKERFSAEFPKEGPSILRIQQVVRGDSAAYFCASSPGSGTKNIQYFGAGTRLSVL.

The V call is TRBV5-4, the J call TRBJ2-1; 9 positions agree with TRBD1. Germline V gives CDR1 SGHNT, CDR2 YYREEE (reference sequence). The CDR3 loop spans 13 amino acids. V lost 4 bases, J lost 8 bases, and 4 bases stayed unmatched. Here the CDR3 DNA reads TGTGCCAGCAGCCCGGGACAGGGCTATGAGCAGTTCTTC. The encoded protein is CASSPGQGYEQFF.

The chain combines TRBV29-1 with TRBJ2-3; 8 bases are a match to TRBD2. The V gene's germline CDR1 is SQVTM and CDR2 ANQGSEA. J gave up 4 bases and V 2 bases, and 2 bases lay outside the gene matches. This CDR3 contains 13 residues. The CDR3 nucleotides are TGCAGCGTTGAAACAGCGGGAGCAGATACGCAGTATTTT. It translates to CSVETAGADTQYF.

This chain uses TRBV7-3 with TRBJ2-6, with a possible D match to TRBD2 (5 bases). This CDR3 has 17 residues. Germline V lookup: CDR1 SGHTA, CDR2 FQGTGA. The V end was cut by 5 bases, the J end by 0 bases, with 14 bases between. This CDR3 reads CASSPMTGSSGANVLTF. The CDR3 nucleotides are TGTGCCAGCAGCCCGATGACGGGAAGCTCTGGGGCCAACGTCCTGACTTTC.

The J gene is TRBJ2-1, the V gene TRBV4-1; D not resolved. The CDR3 is 13 amino acids. Per the germline V gene, CDR1 is MGHRA and CDR2 is YSYEKL. V lost 1 base and J lost 9, with 10 bases in between. The CDR3 sequence is CASSQAHRSEQFF. CDR3 in DNA: TGCGCCAGCAGCCAAGCCCATAGGAGTGAGCAGTTCTTC.

The V and J genes are TRBV19 and TRBJ2-1; no clear D. The CDR3 is made up of 14 amino acids. V lost 1 base and J lost 7, with 11 bases in between. Germline V gives CDR1 LNHDA, CDR2 SQIVND (reference sequence). The CDR3: CASSIALIENEQFF. CDR3 sequence (DNA): TGTGCCAGTAGTATAGCCCTGATCGAGAATGAGCAGTTCTTC.

This chain uses TRBV11-3 with TRBJ2-7; D perhaps matches TRBD2 (6 bases). The CDR3 length is 15 residues. V gave up 1 base and J gave up 3 bases, with 13 bases separating them. Germline V gives CDR1 SGHNT, CDR2 YENEEA. The CDR3: CASSLGASEHYEQYF. The CDR3 DNA reads TGTGCCAGCAGCTTAGGTGCTAGCGAACACTACGAGCAGTACTTC.

This sequence joins TRBV6-6 and TRBJ2-1; a possible D gene is TRBD2 (6 bases). In germline, CDR1 is MNHNY, CDR2 SVGAGI (reference sequence). The length of the CDR3 is 12 residues. Trimming took 4 bases from V and 10 from J, leaving 11 bases between them. CDR3 loop: CASSFAGREQFF. The CDR3 coding sequence is TGTGCCAGCAGTTTCGCGGGGCGAGAGCAGTTCTTC.

V usage is TRBV6-5 and J usage is TRBJ1-1, with D hard to call. CDR3 length equals 13 residues. V was cut by 0 bases and J by 8 bases, with 10 bases left in between. The V gene's germline CDR1 is MNHEY and CDR2 SVGAGI. CDR3: CASSYSGRVEAFF. The CDR3 region has the DNA TGTGCCAGCAGTTACTCGGGCCGAGTCGAAGCTTTCTTT.